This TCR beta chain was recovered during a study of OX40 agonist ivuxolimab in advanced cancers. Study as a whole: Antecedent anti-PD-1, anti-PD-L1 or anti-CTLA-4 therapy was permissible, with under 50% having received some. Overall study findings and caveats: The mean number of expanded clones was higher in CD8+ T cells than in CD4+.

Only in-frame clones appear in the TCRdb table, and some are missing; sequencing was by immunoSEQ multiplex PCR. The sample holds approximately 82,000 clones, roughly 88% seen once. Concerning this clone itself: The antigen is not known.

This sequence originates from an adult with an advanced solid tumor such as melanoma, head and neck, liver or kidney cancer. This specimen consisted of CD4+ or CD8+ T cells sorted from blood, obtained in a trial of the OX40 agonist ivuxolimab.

This CDR3 reads CASSLPVAEQFF. CDR3 in DNA: TGTGCCAGCAGCTTACCGGTTGCCGAGCAGTTCTTC. The V gene is TRBV5-6, the J gene TRBJ2-1; D call uncertain. Deletions cut 2 bases from V and 10 bases from J, with 10 bases between. The CDR3 has 12 amino acids. CDR1 is SGHDT, CDR2 YYEEEE, per germline.